What follows are 10 T cell receptor beta chains derived from one specimen sequenced in a study of OX40 agonist ivuxolimab in advanced cancers. Clones were read by immunoSEQ multiplex PCR, and TCRdb kept only the in-frame ones, dropping some. This sample has about 91,000 clones; roughly 86% occur once, and the top ten carry roughly 4.5%. The sample in question was CD4+ or CD8+ T cells sorted from blood, obtained in a trial of the OX40 agonist ivuxolimab. Receptors originate from an adult with an advanced solid tumor such as melanoma, head and neck, liver or kidney cancer.

This sequence joins TRBV5-1 and TRBJ1-1, with a possible D match to TRBD1 (5 bases). The V gene lost 1 base and the J gene lost 6 bases, with 19 bases spanning the gap. CDR3 size: 16 residues. In germline, CDR1 is SGHRS, CDR2 YFSETQ. CDR3 amino acids: CASSLLGAAGRAEAFF. Here the CDR3 DNA reads TGCGCCAGCAGCTTGCTCGGAGCGGCAGGGAGGGCTGAAGCTTTCTTT.

The V and J genes are TRBV2 and TRBJ2-5; 7 bases fit TRBD2. Germline CDR1 is SNHLY and CDR2 is FYNNEI. The CDR3 has 16 amino acids. V shed 3 bases and J 2 bases; nucleotides not matched to a gene: 9. CDR3 region: CASSDGSGIRQETQYF. The CDR3 region has the DNA TGTGCCAGCAGTGATGGGAGCGGGATACGGCAAGAGACCCAGTACTTC.

The J gene is TRBJ1-2, the V gene TRBV7-2, with 10 bases that match TRBD1. This CDR3 has 13 amino acids. The trim removed 5 bases at V and 6 bases at J, leaving 3 bases unmatched. Germline CDR1 SGHTA, CDR2 FQGNSA. The CDR3 DNA follows: TGTGCCAGCAGCCGGGGACAGGGGAATGGCTACACCTTC. Its protein product is CASSRGQGNGYTF.

This chain links TRBV9 with TRBJ2-3, with 7 bases that match TRBD2. This CDR3 spans 17 amino acids. The ends lost 2 bases at V and 4 bases at J; junction bases unmatched: 13. Germline V gene data show CDR1 as SGDLS and CDR2 as YYNGEE. The CDR3 nucleotides are TGTGCCAGCAGCGTCCGTACTAGCGTGGGAGTTGCAGATACGCAGTATTTT. This encodes CASSVRTSVGVADTQYF.

V gene TRBV5-1 combines with J gene TRBJ1-4; TRBD1 agrees at 7 bases. The CDR3 loop spans 14 amino acids. Germline-derived CDR1 and CDR2 are SGHRS and YFSETQ. The V and J ends lost 0 bases and 10 bases, in that order; junction bases with no gene match: 6. The CDR3 protein is CASSLDRGVSKLFF. CDR3 DNA sequence: TGCGCCAGCAGCTTGGACAGGGGAGTCTCAAAACTGTTTTTT. The complete variable domain, with remaining parts taken from reference TRBV5-1 and TRBJ1-4, reads KAGVTQTPRYLIKTRGQQVTLSCSPISGHRSVSWYQQTPGQGLQFLFEYFSETQRNKGNFPGRFSGRQFSNSRSEMNVSTLELGDSALYLCASSLDRGVSKLFFGSGTQLSVL.

The chain joins TRBV15 to TRBJ2-7; TRBD2 aligns across 14 bases. Per the germline V gene, CDR1 is LNHNV and CDR2 is YYDKDF (reference sequence). Trimming cost V 4 bases and J 1 base; bases outside gene matches: 9. CDR3 length: 18 residues. CDR3 bases: TGTGCCACCAGCAATAGACTAGCGGGAGGGCGAGGTTCCTACGAGCAGTACGTC. Protein sequence: CATSNRLAGGRGSYEQYV.

This clone was found once. V and J are TRBV18 and TRBJ1-3, with D uncertain. There are 17 residues in the CDR3. Germline V gene lookup returns CDR1 KGHSH and CDR2 LQKENI. The ends were cut back, 3 bases at V and 0 bases at J, with 15 bases in the middle. CDR3 in DNA: TGTGCCAGCTCACCCCCCTCAATGTCACTCTCTGGAAACACCATATATTTT. Translated: CASSPPSMSLSGNTIYF.

V is TRBV2 and J is TRBJ1-2; TRBD1 might be the D (6 bases). Germline lookup yields CDR1 SNHLY and CDR2 FYNNEI. CDR3 length: 13 amino acids. The V gene lost 2 bases and the J gene lost 8 bases, with 12 bases spanning the gap. Written as DNA, the CDR3 is TGTGCCAGCAGTGAACGGGCAGGGGCAGGCTACACCTTC. Translated, it gives CASSERAGAGYTF.

The V and J genes are TRBV5-1 and TRBJ1-5; 7 nucleotides line up with TRBD1. CDR1 is SGHRS, CDR2 YFSETQ, per germline. CDR3 length equals 13 residues. The V segment lost 2 bases and the J segment 5 bases; nucleotides outside the gene matches: 1. CDR3 in DNA: TGCGCCAGCAGCTTTGACAGGGATCAGCCCCAGCATTTT. It encodes CASSFDRDQPQHF.

The chain uses TRBV6-1 and TRBJ2-7, with a possible D match to TRBD1 (6 bases). CDR3 length equals 14 residues. Trimming pared 7 bases from V and 3 bases from J, leaving 16 bases between. Germline CDR1 reads MNHNS; CDR2 reads SASEGT. The CDR3 nucleotides are TGTGCCAGCAAGCAGACAGGCGATCTCTACGAGCAGTACTTC. Translated, it gives CASKQTGDLYEQYF.